These 29 T cell receptor beta chains share one sample of origin, sequenced in a study of CD8 T cells in ankylosing spondylitis. TCRdb analysed the 5' RACE reads with MiXCR anew, one entry per CDR3 protein. The table has some 6,000 distinct CDR3 sequences, around 2.3% seen once; the top ten hold 40% to 65%. Sequenced input: blood, either unsorted or a sorted T cell fraction (not recorded which). Source of these receptors: a male donor with ankylosing spondylitis or in good health (not recorded which).

By proportion, this clonotype is medium-sized. V is TRBV9 and J is TRBJ2-2; D remains ambiguous. The CDR3 has 12 residues. CDR1 is SGDLS and CDR2 is YYNGEE in the germline V gene. The germline V and J ends were trimmed by 0 bases and 9 bases, with 6 bases remaining between them. CDR3 DNA: TGTGCCAGCAGCGTAGCCAACCGGGAGCTGTTTTTT. Its protein is CASSVANRELFF.

This clonotype was counted at least ten times. J is TRBJ2-7 and V is TRBV9, with D possibly TRBD1 on 5 matching bases. CDR3 size: 15 residues. CDR1 is SGDLS and CDR2 is YYNGEE in the germline V gene. Trimming cost V 0 bases and J 3 bases, with 13 bases left between them. The CDR3 reads CASSVGDSRFYEQYF. CDR3 nucleotide sequence: TGTGCCAGCAGCGTAGGAGACAGTCGGTTCTACGAGCAGTACTTC.

In its sample, this clonotype ranks as medium-sized. The rearrangement uses TRBV6-9 and TRBJ2-5; no clear D gene. CDR1 is MNHGY and CDR2 is SVAAGI in the germline V gene. V lost 1 base and J lost 6, with 12 bases in between. CDR3 length equals 14 residues. CDR3 protein: CASSYLLQRKTQYF. The CDR3 DNA reads as TGTGCCAGCAGTTATTTGTTACAGCGAAAGACCCAGTACTTC.

This clonotype was seen only a few times. The CDR3 protein is CASSAGTGGNEQYF. CDR3 DNA: TGTGCCAGCAGCGCCGGGACAGGGGGGAACGAGCAGTACTTC. The V gene is TRBV9, the J gene TRBJ2-7, with TRBD1 identical over 11 bases. Looked up from germline, CDR1 is SGDLS and CDR2 is YYNGEE. CDR3 size: 14 residues. J was trimmed by 5 bases and V by 3 bases; bases with no gene match: 4. The whole variable domain, remainder taken from reference TRBV9 and TRBJ2-7, is DSGVTQTPKHLITATGQRVTLRCSPRSGDLSVYWYQQSLDQGLQFLIQYYNGEERAKGNILERFSAQQFPDLHSELNLSSLELGDSALYFCASSAGTGGNEQYFGPGTRLTVT.

Ten or more counts support this clonotype. V usage is TRBV9 and J usage is TRBJ2-2, with a tentative D call TRBD2 (5 bases). Looked up from germline, CDR1 is SGDLS and CDR2 is YYNGEE. V was shortened by 4 bases and J by 11 bases, with 12 bases between the two germline ends. The CDR3 has 12 residues. CDR3 region: CASSSDGVELFF. The DNA for the CDR3 is TGTGCCAGCAGCTCCGACGGGGTAGAGCTGTTTTTT.

Details on this clonotype: At one of its ends the junction is not consistent with the germline gene, which may arise from a read error. The CDR3 reads CASNVGGGNSGELFF. The CDR3 region has the DNA TGTGCCAGCAACGTAGGTGGAGGGAACAGCGGGGAGCTGTTTTTT. J is TRBJ2-2 and V is TRBV9, with a tentative D call TRBD2 (6 bases). The CDR3 has 15 amino acids. Germline assignment: CDR1 SGDLS and CDR2 YYNGEE.

This clonotype is deemed medium-sized. In DNA form, the CDR3 reads TGTGCCAGCAGCGTAGCTGTTAGCGGGTCCTACAATGAGCAGTTCTTC. Translated: CASSVAVSGSYNEQFF. The chain is built from TRBV9 and TRBJ2-1, with 7 bases matching TRBD2. Trimming cost V 0 bases and J 1 base; bases outside gene matches: 4. Germline V gene lookup returns CDR1 SGDLS and CDR2 YYNGEE. This CDR3 comprises 16 residues.

Many counts were recorded for this clonotype. The rearrangement joins TRBV9 to TRBJ1-1, with 7 bases aligning to TRBD1. J gave up 1 base and V 4 bases, and 4 bases lay outside the gene matches. Germline V lookup: CDR1 SGDLS, CDR2 YYNGEE. The CDR3 spans 14 residues. CDR3 residues: CASSPRDRNTEAFF. CDR3 in DNA: TGTGCCAGCAGCCCCCGGGACAGGAACACTGAAGCTTTCTTT.

This clonotype was picked up many times. This chain links TRBV9 with TRBJ1-1; no reliable D call. CDR1 and CDR2 (germline): SGDLS, YYNGEE. V was trimmed by 4 bases and J by 6 bases, leaving 13 bases between them. This CDR3 spans 13 amino acids. The CDR3 is CASSPRMASEAFF. Here the CDR3 DNA reads TGTGCCAGCAGCCCTAGGATGGCGTCTGAAGCTTTCTTT.

This clonotype appeared many times. The V and J genes are TRBV9 and TRBJ2-7; 10 bases fit TRBD2. The ends lost 3 bases at V and 5 bases at J; junction bases unmatched: 11. CDR3 length: 16 residues. Germline V lookup: CDR1 SGDLS, CDR2 YYNGEE. In DNA form, the CDR3 reads TGTGCCAGCAGCGCCGCCATACTAGCGGGAACCCACGAGCAGTACTTC. Encoded protein: CASSAAILAGTHEQYF.

Many counts were recorded for this clonotype. The rearrangement joins TRBV9 to TRBJ2-1, with 8 bases that match TRBD2. The CDR3 runs to 16 residues. The germline V gene encodes CDR1 SGDLS and CDR2 YYNGEE. V was pared by 0 bases and J by 4 bases, with 6 bases of the junction left unmatched. CDR3 protein: CASSVEVSGEYNEQFF. CDR3 DNA: TGTGCCAGCAGCGTAGAAGTTAGCGGGGAGTACAATGAGCAGTTCTTC.

This clonotype was seen ten or more times. This chain uses TRBV9 with TRBJ2-5, with 8 bases lining up with TRBD1. CDR1 SGDLS and CDR2 YYNGEE come from the germline V gene. The trim removed 4 bases at V and 3 bases at J, leaving 8 bases unmatched. This CDR3 is 15 amino acids long. The CDR3 is CASSTRTGRKETQYF. DNA of the CDR3: TGTGCCAGCAGCACCCGGACAGGGAGGAAAGAGACCCAGTACTTC.

This clonotype was observed many times. The chain couples TRBV9 to TRBJ2-1; 11 nucleotides line up with TRBD2. Trimming cost V 4 bases and J 3 bases; bases outside gene matches: 12. This CDR3 has 18 amino acids. From germline, CDR1 is SGDLS and CDR2 YYNGEE. Here the CDR3 DNA reads TGTGCCAGCAGCTCCCCCTTAGCGGGAGGGGGGGGCTACAATGAGCAGTTCTTC. Translation: CASSSPLAGGGGYNEQFF.

This clonotype is medium-sized by share. The junction departs from the called germline gene at one end, perhaps through a read error. The chain has TRBV9 and TRBJ2-1; 8 bases are a match to TRBD2. The CDR3 is 15 residues long. Looked up from germline, CDR1 is SGDLS and CDR2 is YYNGEE. The CDR3, as DNA: TGTGCCAGCAGCGTCCAAGCGGGAGCCTACGATGAGCAGTTCTTC. Translated: CASSVQAGAYDEQFF.

Many counts were recorded for this clonotype. The genes are TRBV9 and TRBJ2-2; the match to TRBD2 covers 12 bases. J lost 4 bases, V lost 4 bases, and 11 bases had no gene match. The CDR3 extends over 18 amino acids. The germline V gene has CDR1 SGDLS and CDR2 YYNGEE. DNA for the CDR3: TGTGCCAGCAGCCCCGTCGGGGGACTAGCGGGTGCCACCGGGGAGCTGTTTTTT. Encoded protein: CASSPVGGLAGATGELFF.

The sample holds many counts of this clonotype. The chain uses TRBV9 and TRBJ2-7; no firm D call. The CDR3 extends over 13 amino acids. Trimming took off 3 bases at V and 3 bases at J, with 10 bases between the two ends. CDR1 is SGDLS, CDR2 YYNGEE, per germline. The CDR3 region is CASSGSDNYEQYF. The CDR3, as DNA: TGTGCCAGCAGCGGCAGCGACAACTACGAGCAGTACTTC.

This clonotype has a count of ten or more. The genes are TRBV9 and TRBJ2-1; D is undetermined. Trimming cost V 7 bases and J 5 bases, with 10 bases left between them. Germline assignment: CDR1 SGDLS and CDR2 YYNGEE. The CDR3 runs to 12 residues. The CDR3 region has the DNA TGTGCCAGCGCCGGGCTCCACAATGAGCAGTTCTTC. Amino acids: CASAGLHNEQFF. Full variable domain (rest looked up from reference TRBV9 and TRBJ2-1): DSGVTQTPKHLITATGQRVTLRCSPRSGDLSVYWYQQSLDQGLQFLIQYYNGEERAKGNILERFSAQQFPDLHSELNLSSLELGDSALYFCASAGLHNEQFFGPGTRLTVL.

In this sample, this clonotype turned up many times. V usage is TRBV9 and J usage is TRBJ2-7, with D possibly matching TRBD2 (6 bases). V was trimmed by 0 bases and J by 7 bases, leaving 26 bases between them. Germline V gene data show CDR1 as SGDLS and CDR2 as YYNGEE. The CDR3 sequence is 18 residues long. This CDR3 is CASSVGAGWLPYSREQYF. CDR3 nucleotide sequence: TGTGCCAGCAGCGTAGGCGCGGGATGGCTCCCATACAGTAGGGAGCAGTACTTC. The whole variable domain, remainder taken from reference TRBV9 and TRBJ2-7, is DSGVTQTPKHLITATGQRVTLRCSPRSGDLSVYWYQQSLDQGLQFLIQYYNGEERAKGNILERFSAQQFPDLHSELNLSSLELGDSALYFCASSVGAGWLPYSREQYFGPGTRLTVT.

V and J are TRBV9 and TRBJ2-7; D is tentatively TRBD1 or TRBD2 (5 bases each). The germline CDR1 and CDR2 sequences are SGDLS and YYNGEE. Trimming stripped 2 bases from V and 7 bases from J, with 16 bases between. CDR3 length: 14 amino acids. The CDR3 DNA sequence: TGTGCCAGCAGCGTGGGGGTCAGGGAGAGAGAGCAGTACTTC. Protein product: CASSVGVREREQYF.

This clonotype was picked up many times. The chain joins TRBV9 to TRBJ2-2; D uncertain. Germline values: CDR1 SGDLS, CDR2 YYNGEE. The CDR3 is 11 amino acids. Trimming removed 4 bases at V and 7 bases at J, with 5 bases between. The CDR3 DNA follows: TGTGCCAGCAGCTTGAGCGGGGAGCTGTTTTTT. Residues: CASSLSGELFF.

By sample fraction, this clonotype is medium-sized. This sequence joins TRBV9 and TRBJ2-1, with no clear D. This CDR3 has 14 residues. V dropped 0 bases and J dropped 6 bases, with 10 bases sitting between them. CDR1 and CDR2 from the germline V gene are SGDLS and YYNGEE. The CDR3 is CASSVAVAANEQFF. CDR3 bases: TGTGCCAGCAGCGTAGCTGTGGCGGCCAATGAGCAGTTCTTC.

This clonotype was counted ten times or more. The chain employs TRBV9 and TRBJ2-7; TRBD2 agrees at 7 bases. The V segment lost 4 bases and the J segment 0 bases; nucleotides outside the gene matches: 4. From germline, CDR1 is SGDLS and CDR2 YYNGEE. The CDR3 spans 14 residues. CDR3 in amino acids: CASSRASGSYEQYF. CDR3 bases: TGTGCCAGCAGCCGAGCTAGCGGCTCCTACGAGCAGTACTTC. Variable domain in full (rest from reference TRBV9 and TRBJ2-7): DSGVTQTPKHLITATGQRVTLRCSPRSGDLSVYWYQQSLDQGLQFLIQYYNGEERAKGNILERFSAQQFPDLHSELNLSSLELGDSALYFCASSRASGSYEQYFGPGTRLTVT.

By proportion, this clonotype is medium-sized (0.01 to 0.1%). CDR3 sequence (DNA): TGTGCCAGCAGCGTAGGTAGGACGTACGCTGGCGATGAGCAGTTCTTC. Translating it yields CASSVGRTYAGDEQFF. The chain employs TRBV9 and TRBJ2-1; D call uncertain. Germline values: CDR1 SGDLS, CDR2 YYNGEE. Trimming removed 0 bases from V and 8 bases from J, with 18 bases in between. The length of the CDR3 is 16 residues.

At least ten counts were recorded for this clonotype. The chain uses TRBV9 and TRBJ2-1; D may be TRBD2 (5 bases). The CDR3 extends over 14 amino acids. From germline, CDR1 is SGDLS and CDR2 YYNGEE. V was clipped by 0 bases and J by 5 bases, with 9 bases between them. The CDR3 is CASSVGLANNEQFF. The DNA of the CDR3 is TGTGCCAGCAGCGTAGGGCTAGCTAACAATGAGCAGTTCTTC. The full variable domain, rest sourced from reference TRBV9 and TRBJ2-1, is DSGVTQTPKHLITATGQRVTLRCSPRSGDLSVYWYQQSLDQGLQFLIQYYNGEERAKGNILERFSAQQFPDLHSELNLSSLELGDSALYFCASSVGLANNEQFFGPGTRLTVL.

This clonotype was observed many times. The rearrangement uses TRBV9 and TRBJ2-7; TRBD2 might be the D (6 bases). Trimming shortened V by 0 bases and J by 0 bases, and 13 bases separated the two germline ends. Looked up from germline, CDR1 is SGDLS and CDR2 is YYNGEE. The CDR3 has 16 amino acids. CDR3 DNA: TGTGCCAGCAGCGTAGGGACTAATCGTCCCTCCTACGAGCAGTACTTC. This codes for CASSVGTNRPSYEQYF.

This clonotype counts as medium-sized. V gene TRBV9 combines with J gene TRBJ2-7, with D tentatively TRBD2 (6 bases). From germline, CDR1 is SGDLS and CDR2 YYNGEE. The V gene lost 4 bases and the J gene lost 3 bases, with 17 bases spanning the gap. The CDR3 totals 15 residues. This CDR3 is CASSSSGTGNYEQYF. In DNA, the CDR3 is TGTGCCAGCAGCTCCTCCGGGACTGGGAACTACGAGCAGTACTTC.

By share, this clonotype counts as medium-sized. The chain couples TRBV9 to TRBJ2-7, with D unclear. The germline V and J ends were trimmed by 0 bases and 0 bases, with 7 bases remaining between them. CDR1 is SGDLS, CDR2 YYNGEE, per germline. CDR3 size: 14 residues. The CDR3 loop is CASSVDGISYEQYF. Written as DNA, the CDR3 is TGTGCCAGCAGCGTAGACGGCATCTCCTACGAGCAGTACTTC.

This clonotype was picked up many times. This chain joins TRBV9 and TRBJ2-7; no clear D. The V end was cut by 0 bases, the J end by 5 bases, with 9 bases between. The CDR3 contains 13 residues. Germline CDR1 is SGDLS and CDR2 is YYNGEE. CDR3 region: CASSVARQDEQYF. As DNA, the CDR3 is TGTGCCAGCAGCGTAGCGAGGCAGGACGAGCAGTACTTC.

This clonotype was picked up many times. This chain connects TRBV9 to TRBJ2-5; tentative D call: TRBD1 (6 bases). Germline loops: CDR1 SGDLS, CDR2 YYNGEE. V dropped 5 bases and J dropped 0 bases, with 17 bases sitting between them. CDR3 size: 16 residues. The CDR3 is CASSGHTGSHQETQYF. DNA for the CDR3: TGTGCCAGCAGTGGACATACAGGGAGTCACCAAGAGACCCAGTACTTC.